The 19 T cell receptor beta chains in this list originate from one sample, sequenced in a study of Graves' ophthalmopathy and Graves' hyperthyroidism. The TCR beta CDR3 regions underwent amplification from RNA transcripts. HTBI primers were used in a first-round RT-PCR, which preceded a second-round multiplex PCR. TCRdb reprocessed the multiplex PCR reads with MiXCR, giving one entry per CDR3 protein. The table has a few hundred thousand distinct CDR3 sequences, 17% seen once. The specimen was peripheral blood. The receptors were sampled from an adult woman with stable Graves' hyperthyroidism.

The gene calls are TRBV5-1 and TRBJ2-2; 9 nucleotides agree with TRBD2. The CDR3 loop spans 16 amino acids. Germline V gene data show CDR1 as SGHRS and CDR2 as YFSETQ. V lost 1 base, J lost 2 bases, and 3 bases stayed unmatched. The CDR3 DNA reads TGCGCCAGCAGCTTGCGGCTAGCGGGAAACACCGGGGAGCTGTTTTTT. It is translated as CASSLRLAGNTGELFF.

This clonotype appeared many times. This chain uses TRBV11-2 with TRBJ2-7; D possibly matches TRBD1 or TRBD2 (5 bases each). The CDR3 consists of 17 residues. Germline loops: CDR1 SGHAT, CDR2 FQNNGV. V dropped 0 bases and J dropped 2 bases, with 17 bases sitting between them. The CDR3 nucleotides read TGTGCCAGCAGCTTAGATCTCTCTACTAGGGGTACCTACGAGCAGTACTTC. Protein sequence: CASSLDLSTRGTYEQYF.

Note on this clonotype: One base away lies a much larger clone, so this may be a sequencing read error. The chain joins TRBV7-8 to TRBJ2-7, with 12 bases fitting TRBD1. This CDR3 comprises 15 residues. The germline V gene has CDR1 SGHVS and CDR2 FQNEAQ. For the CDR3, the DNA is TGTGCCAGCAGCCCTCAGGGACAGGGGGCTTTTGAGCAGCACGTC. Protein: CASSPQGQGAFEQHV.

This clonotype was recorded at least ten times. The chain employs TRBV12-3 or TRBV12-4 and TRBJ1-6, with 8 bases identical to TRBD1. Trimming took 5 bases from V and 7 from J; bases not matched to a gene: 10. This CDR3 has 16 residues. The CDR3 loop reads CASSRTGIIENSPLHF. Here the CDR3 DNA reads TGTGCCAGCAGTAGGACAGGGATTATTGAGAATTCACCCCTCCACTTT.

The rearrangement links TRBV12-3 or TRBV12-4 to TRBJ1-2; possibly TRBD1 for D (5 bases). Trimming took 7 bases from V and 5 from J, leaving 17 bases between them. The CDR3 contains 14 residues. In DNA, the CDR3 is TGTGCCAGCACCCTCGGGACGGCAGTTTATGGCTACACCTTC. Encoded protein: CASTLGTAVYGYTF.

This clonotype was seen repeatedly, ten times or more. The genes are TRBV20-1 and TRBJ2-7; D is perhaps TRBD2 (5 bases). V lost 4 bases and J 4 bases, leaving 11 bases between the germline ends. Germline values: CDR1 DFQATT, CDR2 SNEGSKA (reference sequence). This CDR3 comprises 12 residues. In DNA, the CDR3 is TGCAGTGCTACCAGGAGCGGATACGAGCAGTACTTC. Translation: CSATRSGYEQYF.

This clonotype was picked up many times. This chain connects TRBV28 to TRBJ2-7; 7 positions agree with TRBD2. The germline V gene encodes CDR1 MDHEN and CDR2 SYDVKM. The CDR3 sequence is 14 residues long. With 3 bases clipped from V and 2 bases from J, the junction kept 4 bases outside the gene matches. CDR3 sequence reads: CASSFWGTTYEQYF. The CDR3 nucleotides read TGTGCCAGCAGTTTTTGGGGGACTACCTACGAGCAGTACTTC.

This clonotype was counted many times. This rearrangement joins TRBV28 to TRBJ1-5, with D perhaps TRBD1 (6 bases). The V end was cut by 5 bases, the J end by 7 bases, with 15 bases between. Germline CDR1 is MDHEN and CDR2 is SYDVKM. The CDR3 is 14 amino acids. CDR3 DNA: TGTGCCAGCAGTCCACAGGGTTATGTCCAGCCCCAGCATTTT. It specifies CASSPQGYVQPQHF.

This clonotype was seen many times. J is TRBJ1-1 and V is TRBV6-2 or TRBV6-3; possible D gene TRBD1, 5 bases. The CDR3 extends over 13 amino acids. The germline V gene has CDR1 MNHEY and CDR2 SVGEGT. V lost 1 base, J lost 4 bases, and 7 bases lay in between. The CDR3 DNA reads TGTGCCAGCAGTTACTGGGGGACCACTGAAGCTTTCTTT. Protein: CASSYWGTTEAFF.

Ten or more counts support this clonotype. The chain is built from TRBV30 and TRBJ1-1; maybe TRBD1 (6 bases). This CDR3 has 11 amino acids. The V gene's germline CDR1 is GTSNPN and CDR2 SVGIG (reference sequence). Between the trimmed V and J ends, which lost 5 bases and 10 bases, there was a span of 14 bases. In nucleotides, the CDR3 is TGTGCCTGGGACGCAGGGGAGGGAGCTTTCTTT. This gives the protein CAWDAGEGAFF.

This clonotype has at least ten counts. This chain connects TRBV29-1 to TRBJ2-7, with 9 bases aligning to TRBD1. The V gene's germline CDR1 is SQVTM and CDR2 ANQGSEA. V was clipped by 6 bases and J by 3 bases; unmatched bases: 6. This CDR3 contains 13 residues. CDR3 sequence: CSVGTGMSYEQYF. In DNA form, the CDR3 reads TGCAGCGTGGGGACAGGGATGAGCTACGAGCAGTACTTC.

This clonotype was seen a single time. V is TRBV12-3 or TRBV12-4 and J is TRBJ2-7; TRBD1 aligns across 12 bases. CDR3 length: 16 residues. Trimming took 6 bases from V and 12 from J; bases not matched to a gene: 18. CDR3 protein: CASSRVGTGGDIHLYF. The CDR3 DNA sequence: TGTGCCAGCAGCCGGGTCGGGACAGGGGGCGATATCCATCTGTACTTC.

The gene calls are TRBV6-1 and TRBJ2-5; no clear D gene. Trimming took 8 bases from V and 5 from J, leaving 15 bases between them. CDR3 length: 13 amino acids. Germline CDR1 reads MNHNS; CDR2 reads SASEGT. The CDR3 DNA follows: TGTGCCAGCGCCTATACTGGGTGGGAGACCCAGTACTTC. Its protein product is CASAYTGWETQYF.

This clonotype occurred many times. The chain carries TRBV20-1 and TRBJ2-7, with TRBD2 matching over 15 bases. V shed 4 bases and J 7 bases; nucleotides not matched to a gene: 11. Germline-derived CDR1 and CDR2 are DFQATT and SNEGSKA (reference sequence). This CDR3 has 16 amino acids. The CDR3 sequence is CSATGTSGRHGWEQYF. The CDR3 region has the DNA TGCAGTGCTACCGGGACTAGCGGGAGGCATGGATGGGAGCAGTACTTC.

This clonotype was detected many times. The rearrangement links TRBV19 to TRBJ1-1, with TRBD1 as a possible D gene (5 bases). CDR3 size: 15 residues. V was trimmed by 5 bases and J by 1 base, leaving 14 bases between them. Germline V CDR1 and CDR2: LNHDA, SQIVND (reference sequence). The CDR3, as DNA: TGTGCCAGTAGTCCCGAACCCGGGACGAACACTGAAGCTTTCTTT. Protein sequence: CASSPEPGTNTEAFF.

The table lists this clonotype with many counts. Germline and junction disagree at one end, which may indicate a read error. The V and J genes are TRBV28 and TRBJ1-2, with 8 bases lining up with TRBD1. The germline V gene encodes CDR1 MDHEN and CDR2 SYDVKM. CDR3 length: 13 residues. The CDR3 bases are TGTGCCAGCAGTTCCGGACAGGGATATGACTACACCTTC. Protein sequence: CASSSGQGYDYTF.

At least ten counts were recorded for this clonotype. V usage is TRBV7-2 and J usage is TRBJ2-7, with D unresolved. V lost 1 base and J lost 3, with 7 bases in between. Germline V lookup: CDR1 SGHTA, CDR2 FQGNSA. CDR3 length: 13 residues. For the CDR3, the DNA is TGTGCCAGCAGCTTAGTGGGGTTCTACGAGCAGTACTTC. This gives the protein CASSLVGFYEQYF.

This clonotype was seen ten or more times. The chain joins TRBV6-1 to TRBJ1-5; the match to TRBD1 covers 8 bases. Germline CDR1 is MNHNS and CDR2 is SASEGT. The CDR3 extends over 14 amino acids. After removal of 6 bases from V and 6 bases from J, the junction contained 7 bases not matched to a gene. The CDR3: CASSPGQEPQPQHF. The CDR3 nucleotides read TGTGCCAGCAGCCCGGGACAGGAACCTCAGCCCCAGCATTTT.

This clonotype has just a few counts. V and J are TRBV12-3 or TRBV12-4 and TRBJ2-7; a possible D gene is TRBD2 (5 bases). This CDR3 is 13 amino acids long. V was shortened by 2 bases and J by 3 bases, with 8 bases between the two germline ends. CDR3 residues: CASSLTGNYEQYF. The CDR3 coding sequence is TGTGCCAGCAGTTTAACGGGGAACTACGAGCAGTACTTC.